This T cell receptor (beta chain) was sequenced in a study of shared clonotypes between healthy human individuals. Study as a whole: There were three CD4 naive, three CD4 memory, two CD8 naive and one CD8 memory plates per donor.

Germline lookup yields CDR1 MDHEN and CDR2 SYDVKM. The CDR3 consists of 14 residues. V was clipped by 6 bases and J by 6 bases, with 17 bases between them. Naive CD8 cells lacked CD45RO, underwent positive selection for CCR7 and left out terminally differentiated effector memory CD45RA+ cells. Donors had no recently reported acute infections or vaccinations and were HIV-negative. Study observations and caveats: Non-shared clonotypes were found to have lower generation probabilities than the clonotypes that were shared by all four of the sorted-subset donors.

Data came from immunoSEQ multiplex PCR; TCRdb stores just in-frame clones and leaves some out. The sample includes 760,000 or so clones, 96% of them seen just once. As concerns this clone: Its antigen is undetermined.

This sequence joins TRBV28 and TRBJ1-2; D possibly corresponds to TRBD1 (6 bases). The material sequenced was naive CD8+ T cells sorted from blood. The receptor's source is a man aged 25-45 years in good health. CDR3 sequence: CASSPPTGWDGYTF. The CDR3 DNA is TGTGCCAGCAGCCCACCGACAGGTTGGGATGGCTACACCTTC.